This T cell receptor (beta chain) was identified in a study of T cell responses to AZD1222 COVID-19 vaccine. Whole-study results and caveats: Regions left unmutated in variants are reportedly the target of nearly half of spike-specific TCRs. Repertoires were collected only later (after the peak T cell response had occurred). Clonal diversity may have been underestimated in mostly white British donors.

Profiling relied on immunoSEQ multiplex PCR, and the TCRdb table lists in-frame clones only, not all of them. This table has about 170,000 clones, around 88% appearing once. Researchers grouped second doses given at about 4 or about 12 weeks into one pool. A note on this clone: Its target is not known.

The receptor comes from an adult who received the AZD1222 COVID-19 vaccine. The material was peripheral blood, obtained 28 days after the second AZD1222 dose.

The DNA for the CDR3 is TGTGCCAGCAGCCAATCAGCGGGGAACATGCACGAGCAGTACTTC. It is translated as CASSQSAGNMHEQYF. V and J are TRBV4-2 and TRBJ2-7; 7 bases are a match to TRBD2. CDR3 size: 15 residues. Germline CDR1 reads LGHNA; CDR2 reads YNFKEQ. The V and J ends lost 2 bases and 5 bases, in that order; junction bases with no gene match: 9.